This T cell receptor beta chain stems from a study of cytomegalovirus exposure and HLA in healthy donors. CDR1 SGHTA and CDR2 FQGNSA come from the germline V gene. V was clipped by 5 bases and J by 7 bases; unmatched bases: 11. The CDR3 is 17 residues long. The primer mix had 60 Vbeta and 13 Jbeta primers. Assay: immunoSEQ multiplex PCR; the TCRdb copy retains only in-frame clones and omits some. The table records about 220,000 clones, approximately 83% of them present only once. This sequence originates from a boy aged 2 to 9 in good health and CMV-seronegative. Sequences were obtained from PBMCs. The chain recombines TRBV7-2 with TRBJ1-6, with 10 bases aligning to TRBD1. CDR3 nucleotide sequence: TGTGCCAGCAGCGCAATGCCGCCGGGACAGGGGAATTCACCCCTCCACTTT. It encodes CASSAMPPGQGNSPLHF.